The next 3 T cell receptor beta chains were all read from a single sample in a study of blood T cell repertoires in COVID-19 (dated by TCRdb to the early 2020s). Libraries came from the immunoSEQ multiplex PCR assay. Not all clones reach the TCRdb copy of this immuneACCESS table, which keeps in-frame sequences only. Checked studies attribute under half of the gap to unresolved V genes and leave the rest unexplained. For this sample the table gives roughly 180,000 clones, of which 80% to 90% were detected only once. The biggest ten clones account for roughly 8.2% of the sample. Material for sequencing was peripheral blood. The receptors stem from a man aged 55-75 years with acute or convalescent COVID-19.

CDR3 sequence: CASSEQGYTF. The CDR3 bases are TGTGCCAGCAGTGAGCAGGGCTACACCTTC. The genes are TRBV2 and TRBJ1-2, with no clear D. Trimming stripped 3 bases from V and 8 bases from J, with 4 bases between. Germline CDR1 SNHLY, CDR2 FYNNEI. The CDR3 loop spans 10 amino acids. Variable domain in full (rest from reference TRBV2 and TRBJ1-2): EPEVTQTPSHQVTQMGQEVILRCVPISNHLYFYWYRQILGQKVEFLVSFYNNEISEKSEIFDDQFSVERPDGSNFTLKIRSTKLEDSAMYFCASSEQGYTFGSGTRLTVV.

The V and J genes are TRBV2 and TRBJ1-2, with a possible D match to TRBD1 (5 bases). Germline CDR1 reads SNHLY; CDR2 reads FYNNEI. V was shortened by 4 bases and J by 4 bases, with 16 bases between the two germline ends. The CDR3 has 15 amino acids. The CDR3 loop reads CASSGPGRGLYGYTF. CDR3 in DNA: TGTGCCAGCAGTGGGCCGGGACGGGGACTCTATGGCTACACCTTC.

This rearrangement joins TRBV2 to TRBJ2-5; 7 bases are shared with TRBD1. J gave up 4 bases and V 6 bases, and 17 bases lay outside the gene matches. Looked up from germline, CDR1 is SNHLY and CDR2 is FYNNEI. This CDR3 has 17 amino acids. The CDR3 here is CASRDFLTGRGGETQYF. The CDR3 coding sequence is TGTGCCAGCAGGGACTTCCTGACAGGGAGAGGAGGAGAGACCCAGTACTTC.